The 29 T cell receptor beta chains below were found in one sample sequenced in a study of T cells in Graves' hyperthyroidism and ophthalmopathy. Amplification of TCR beta CDR3 regions was performed using RNA transcripts as template. The study used the HTBI primer set for a first-round RT-PCR of the TCR CDR3. TCRdb fed the multiplex PCR reads into MiXCR, producing one record per CDR3 protein. This sample has roughly 400,000 distinct CDR3 sequences, with approximately 15% found just once. Sequenced: blood. The receptors stem from a woman aged 18-29 years with Graves' hyperthyroidism that later progressed to Graves' ophthalmopathy.

The chain has TRBV14 and TRBJ1-6, with 7 bases identical to TRBD1. CDR3 length equals 15 residues. In germline, CDR1 is SGHDN, CDR2 FVKESK. V shed 4 bases, J shed 6 bases, and the junction held 6 bases outside the gene matches. CDR3 DNA sequence: TGTGCCAGCAGCCGCGACAGGGCGATTAATTCACCCCTCCACTTT. Translated, it gives CASSRDRAINSPLHF. The whole variable domain, remainder taken from reference TRBV14 and TRBJ1-6, is EAGVTQFPSHSVIEKGQTVTLRCDPISGHDNLYWYRRVMGKEIKFLLHFVKESKQDESGMPNNRFLAERTGGTYSTLKVQPAELEDSGVYFCASSRDRAINSPLHFGNGTRLTVT.

In its sample, this clonotype was seen many times. The chain links TRBV20-1 to TRBJ2-1; TRBD2 agrees at 8 bases. Germline V gene lookup returns CDR1 DFQATT and CDR2 SNEGSKA (reference sequence). Unmatched junction bases numbered 5, after V lost 3 bases and J lost 10 bases. CDR3 length: 12 residues. CDR3 region: CSARPGGGEQFF. CDR3 nucleotides: TGCAGTGCTAGGCCGGGAGGGGGGGAGCAGTTCTTC.

The chain has TRBV10-2 and TRBJ1-4, with unresolved D. The V end was cut by 8 bases, the J end by 5 bases, with 12 bases between. The CDR3 runs 13 residues. The germline gives CDR1 WSHSY, CDR2 SAAADI. Written as DNA, the CDR3 is TGCGCCAGCGTTGGCAGTGCAAATGAAAAACTGTTTTTT. It translates to CASVGSANEKLFF.

This clonotype was observed a few times. The CDR3 carries no conserved terminal phenylalanine or tryptophan, so it likely arises from a read error. CDR3 region: CASSQERSGKGHQPQHL. The CDR3 nucleotides read TGCGCCAGCAGCCAAGAAAGATCGGGGAAGGGGCATCAGCCCCAGCATCTT. V is TRBV4-1 and J is TRBJ1-5; TRBD1 is a possible D gene (5 bases). Germline CDR1 MGHRA, CDR2 YSYEKL. Trimming took off 0 bases at V and 5 bases at J, with 17 bases between the two ends. This CDR3 is 17 amino acids long.

This clonotype was counted at least ten times. This chain joins TRBV6-1 and TRBJ1-1; D is unclear. The germline V gene has CDR1 MNHNS and CDR2 SASEGT. V lost 5 bases to trimming and J lost 1 base, with 8 bases between them. The CDR3 sequence is 13 residues long. The CDR3 loop reads CASSYIRNTEAFF. CDR3 DNA: TGTGCCAGCAGTTACATCCGGAACACTGAAGCTTTCTTT.

As regards this clonotype: Sequence at one end of the junction differs from germline and may be a read error. This rearrangement joins TRBV30 to TRBJ2-2, with 8 bases aligning to TRBD2. The germline V gene encodes CDR1 GTSNPN and CDR2 SVGIG (reference sequence). The CDR3 totals 15 residues. The CDR3 bases are TGTGCCTGGAGTTCGGGAGGGCCCTCCACCGGGGAGCTGGTTTTT. Translated, it gives CAWSSGGPSTGELVF.

This clonotype was recorded many times. CDR3 region: CASSHTISGTGELFF. CDR3 sequence (DNA): TGTGCCAGCAGTCATACCATCTCCGGCACCGGGGAGCTGTTTTTT. This chain connects TRBV27 to TRBJ2-2; D gene ambiguous. Germline V gene sequence: CDR1 MNHEY, CDR2 SMNVEV (reference sequence). CDR3 length equals 15 residues. The V and J ends lost 5 bases and 4 bases respectively, with 14 bases between them.

This clonotype was found many times. The rearrangement links TRBV3-1 to TRBJ2-5, with D tentatively TRBD2 (5 bases). The germline gives CDR1 LGHDT, CDR2 YNNKEL (reference sequence). Trimming took 2 bases from V and 5 from J, leaving 12 bases between them. This CDR3 has 14 amino acids. The CDR3 DNA reads TGTGCCAGCAGCCAACGTAACGGGGTGGAGACCCAGTACTTC. This translates into CASSQRNGVETQYF.

This clonotype was counted ten times or more. The CDR3 bases are TGTGCCAGCTCCTCCCTCGCGGGGACAGGGAGATACAATGAGCAGTTCTTC. This codes for CASSSLAGTGRYNEQFF. The chain carries TRBV18 and TRBJ2-1; 9 nucleotides agree with TRBD1. Germline CDR1 and CDR2: KGHSH and LQKENI. CDR3 length: 17 amino acids. Unmatched junction bases numbered 13, after V lost 6 bases and J lost 4 bases. The full variable domain, its missing parts supplied by reference TRBV18 and TRBJ2-1, is NAGVMQNPRHLVRRRGQEARLRCSPMKGHSHVYWYRQLPEEGLKFMVYLQKENIIDESGMPKERFSAEFPKEGPSILRIQQVVRGDSAAYFCASSSLAGTGRYNEQFFGPGTRLTVL.

The chain links TRBV7-9 to TRBJ2-4; 9 nucleotides line up with TRBD1. Germline CDR1 and CDR2: SEHNR and FQNEAQ (reference sequence). This CDR3 is built from 17 residues. With 5 bases clipped from V and 0 bases from J, the junction kept 8 bases outside the gene matches. The CDR3 DNA reads as TGTGCCAGCAGCCCCACCGGGACAGGGAAAGCCAAAAACATTCAGTACTTC. Protein product: CASSPTGTGKAKNIQYF.

This clonotype was counted ten times or more. The rearrangement joins TRBV27 to TRBJ1-1, with D possibly TRBD1 on 5 matching bases. The CDR3 length is 14 residues. V was shortened by 5 bases and J by 1 base, with 11 bases between the two germline ends. Germline V gene sequence: CDR1 MNHEY, CDR2 SMNVEV (reference sequence). The CDR3 DNA sequence: TGTGCCAGCAGTCTGGGGGGAGGGAACACTGAAGCTTTCTTT. Translated: CASSLGGGNTEAFF.

This clonotype has at least ten counts. CDR3 sequence (DNA): TGTGCCAGCAGCTTAGATCTAGCAAGGGCCGCCCTTGGCGAGCAGTACTTC. It codes for CASSLDLARAALGEQYF. The V call is TRBV11-2, the J call TRBJ2-7; a weak D match, TRBD2 (5 bases). Germline V gene sequence: CDR1 SGHAT, CDR2 FQNNGV. V was cut by 0 bases and J by 6 bases, with 21 bases left in between. The CDR3 is made up of 17 amino acids.

The chain combines TRBV12-3 or TRBV12-4 with TRBJ2-4; maybe TRBD1 (6 bases). The CDR3 extends over 12 amino acids. V was clipped by 8 bases and J by 7 bases, with 12 bases between them. In DNA, the CDR3 is TGTGCCAGCCAATCGCAGGGGAACATTCAGTACTTC. The encoded protein is CASQSQGNIQYF.

This clonotype has only a few counts. The chain combines TRBV29-1 with TRBJ2-7; perhaps D is TRBD1 or TRBD2 (6 bases each). Looked up from germline, CDR1 is SQVTM and CDR2 is ANQGSEA. The CDR3 totals 13 residues. The V end lost 4 bases, the J end lost 2 bases, and 12 bases lay between the germline ends. The CDR3 DNA is TGCAGCGTTGGGTGGGGGGCGGCCTACGAGCAGTACTTC. Its translation is CSVGWGAAYEQYF.

This clonotype was observed many times. The rearrangement links TRBV7-2 to TRBJ2-1; perhaps TRBD2 as D (6 bases). The CDR3 contains 15 residues. Per the germline V gene, CDR1 is SGHTA and CDR2 is FQGNSA. V lost 1 base and J lost 1, with 8 bases in between. The CDR3 nucleotides read TGTGCCAGCAGCTTAGACGCGGGATCCTACAATGAGCAGTTCTTC. It is translated as CASSLDAGSYNEQFF.

V gene TRBV7-6 combines with J gene TRBJ1-2; D call uncertain. Germline lookup yields CDR1 SGHVS and CDR2 FNYEAQ. CDR3 length: 15 amino acids. Trimming removed 2 bases at V and 4 bases at J, with 14 bases between. Here the CDR3 DNA reads TGTGCCAGCAGCTTAACACCCGGGCCCAGCTATGGCTACACCTTC. Amino acid sequence: CASSLTPGPSYGYTF.

This clonotype was recorded a few times. A clone one base away is much larger, so this may be a read error. The chain links TRBV5-1 to TRBJ2-1; TRBD2 might be the D (5 bases). This CDR3 spans 14 amino acids. Germline CDR1 and CDR2: SGHRS and YFSETQ. The CDR3 bases are TGCGCCAGCAGCTTGCGGACTTCCTACAATGAGCGGTTCTTC. Translated: CASSLRTSYNERFF.

A remark on this clonotype: A clone one base away is much larger, so this may be a read error. The chain couples TRBV30 to TRBJ2-7, with 7 bases lining up with TRBD1. Germline V lookup: CDR1 GTSNPN, CDR2 SVGIG (reference sequence). CDR3 length equals 14 residues. Germline trimming cut 4 bases from V and 3 bases from J; bases unmatched to any gene: 9. The CDR3 here is CAWTATGIHYEQYF. CDR3 coding DNA: TGTGCCTGGACCGCGACAGGGATCCACTACGAGCAGTACTTC.

This clonotype was seen at least ten times. The chain has TRBV29-1 and TRBJ2-3, with TRBD2 matching 12 bases. Germline V gene sequence: CDR1 SQVTM, CDR2 ANQGSEA. V was clipped by 3 bases and J by 4 bases; unmatched bases: 5. This CDR3 contains 15 residues. DNA of the CDR3: TGCAGCGTTGAGGCTAGCGGGAGGGGCTCAGATACGCAGTATTTT. It specifies CSVEASGRGSDTQYF.

This sequence joins TRBV28 and TRBJ2-1; 8 bases align to TRBD1. This CDR3 is 16 amino acids long. Germline V CDR1 and CDR2: MDHEN, SYDVKM. V lost 7 bases and J lost 0; bases outside the gene matches: 8. CDR3 DNA: TGTGCCAGCAAGCAGGACAGGGCAAGCTCCTACAATGAGCAGTTCTTC. The encoded protein is CASKQDRASSYNEQFF.

This chain joins TRBV4-2 and TRBJ1-1; TRBD1 agrees at 9 bases. The CDR3 runs 12 residues. Germline lookup yields CDR1 LGHNA and CDR2 YNFKEQ. J was trimmed by 11 bases and V by 4 bases; bases with no gene match: 5. Written as DNA, the CDR3 is TGTGCCAGCAGCCGGGACAGGGAGGACGCTTTCTTT. Amino acid sequence: CASSRDREDAFF.

This clonotype occurred many times. The chain links TRBV20-1 to TRBJ1-1; D is perhaps TRBD1 (6 bases). This CDR3 is built from 12 residues. V was trimmed by 3 bases and J by 4 bases, leaving 9 bases between them. Germline assignment: CDR1 DFQATT and CDR2 SNEGSKA (reference sequence). The CDR3 loop is CSARTGGTEAFF. CDR3 in DNA: TGCAGTGCTAGGACAGGTGGCACTGAAGCTTTCTTT.

The chain links TRBV7-9 to TRBJ2-7, with 13 bases lining up with TRBD2. The CDR3 sequence is 15 residues long. V was clipped by 8 bases and J by 4 bases; unmatched bases: 8. Germline V gene sequence: CDR1 SEHNR, CDR2 FQNEAQ (reference sequence). CDR3 in amino acids: CASGQGLAGAYEQYF. The CDR3 DNA is TGTGCCAGCGGCCAAGGACTAGCGGGAGCATACGAGCAGTACTTC.

Points on this clonotype: With a much larger clone just one base away, this may be a read error. V and J are TRBV20-1 and TRBJ2-3; D may be TRBD1 or TRBD2 (5 bases each). Looked up from germline, CDR1 is DFQATT and CDR2 is SNEGSKA (reference sequence). This CDR3 has 17 amino acids. CDR3 amino acids: CSARDRVWGIFTYTQYF. Here the CDR3 DNA reads TGCAGTGCTAGAGATCGGGTTTGGGGGATATTCACATATACGCAGTATTTT.

This clonotype came up many times. Just one base apart from a much larger clone, this may be a read error. The J gene is TRBJ2-3, the V gene TRBV5-1; D gene unclear. CDR1 and CDR2 from the germline V gene are SGHRS and YFSETQ. The CDR3 consists of 12 residues. The chain's CDR3 is CASSLETDTQYF. CDR3 coding DNA: TGTGCCAGCAGCTTAGAAACAGATACGCAGTATTTT.

This clonotype was recorded a few times. V usage is TRBV15 and J usage is TRBJ2-6, with D possibly TRBD1 on 7 matching bases. Deletions cut 4 bases from V and 0 bases from J, with 10 bases between. CDR3 length: 16 amino acids. Germline CDR1 and CDR2: LNHNV and YYDKDF (reference sequence). In nucleotides, the CDR3 is TGTGCCACCAGCATTCAGGGGGGCTCTGGGGCCAACGTCCTGACTTTC. Translating gives CATSIQGGSGANVLTF.

This clonotype was counted many times. The rearrangement links TRBV27 to TRBJ1-2; a possible D gene is TRBD1 (5 bases). The ends were cut back, 4 bases at V and 6 bases at J, with 12 bases in the middle. Germline CDR1 and CDR2: MNHEY and SMNVEV (reference sequence). This CDR3 is 13 amino acids long. CDR3 bases: TGTGCCAGCAGTTCTTTGCCGGGGGATGGCTACACCTTC. Residues: CASSSLPGDGYTF.

This clonotype was detected ten times or more. V and J are TRBV2 and TRBJ1-5, with D unclear. Germline values: CDR1 SNHLY, CDR2 FYNNEI. The CDR3 is 13 amino acids. V was clipped by 7 bases and J by 5 bases, with 12 bases between them. CDR3 residues: CASMRGLDQPQHF. The CDR3 nucleotides are TGTGCCAGCATGAGAGGGTTGGATCAGCCCCAGCATTTT.

This clonotype has at least ten counts. The rearrangement uses TRBV5-6 and TRBJ1-1; TRBD1 matches 8 bases. The V and J ends lost 0 bases and 5 bases, in that order; junction bases with no gene match: 3. CDR1 and CDR2 from the germline V gene are SGHDT and YYEEEE. The length of the CDR3 is 14 residues. The CDR3 bases are TGTGCCAGCAGCTTGGGCCGACAGGGGACTGAAGCTTTCTTT. This gives the protein CASSLGRQGTEAFF.